This TCR beta chain appears in the sequencing data of a study of cytomegalovirus exposure and HLA in healthy donors. General observations from the study: Most TCR sequences were rare, but some public TCRs occurred in many donors. A missense DCLRE1C variant was associated with V- and J-gene trimming of TCR beta chains in a later analysis, and an independent cohort replicated the association. TCR association rates varied by HLA locus in a later analysis, with DRB1 highest and HLA-C lowest.

A word on this clone: What it binds is not known.

CDR3 length: 15 residues. Germline V gene data show CDR1 as SGHRS and CDR2 as YFSETQ. The J segment lost 0 bases and the V segment lost 4 bases, leaving 5 bases of the junction unmatched. The study ran its PCR with 60 Vbeta and 13 Jbeta primers. Generated by immunoSEQ multiplex PCR, the TCRdb table keeps only in-frame clones and is missing some. The sample includes 150,000 or so clones, 75% of them seen just once. The sequencing sample was made of PBMCs. The V and J genes are TRBV5-1 and TRBJ2-3; 7 bases line up with TRBD2. The clonotype was recovered from a man aged 18 to 30 in good health and CMV-seropositive. The CDR3 nucleotides read TGCGCCAGCAGCCAATTTAGCGGGAGCACAGATACGCAGTATTTT. Its protein product is CASSQFSGSTDTQYF.